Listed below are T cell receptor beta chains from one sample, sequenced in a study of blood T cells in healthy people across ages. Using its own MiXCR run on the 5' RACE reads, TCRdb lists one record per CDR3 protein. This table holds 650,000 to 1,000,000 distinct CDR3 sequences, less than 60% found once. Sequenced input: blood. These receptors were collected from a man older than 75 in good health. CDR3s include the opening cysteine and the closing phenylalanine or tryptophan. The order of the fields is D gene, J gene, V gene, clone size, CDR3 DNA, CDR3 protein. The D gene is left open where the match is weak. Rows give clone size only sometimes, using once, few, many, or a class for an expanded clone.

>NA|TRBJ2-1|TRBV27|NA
TGTGCCAGCAGTTTATCGTTCGGGATAGCTTACAATGAGCAGTTCTTC
CASSLSFGIAYNEQFF
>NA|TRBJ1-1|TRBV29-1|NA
TGCAGCGTTGAAGCGGTCCCTGGGGAAGCTTTCTTT
CSVEAVPGEAFF
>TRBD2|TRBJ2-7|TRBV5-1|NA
TGCGCCAGCAGGGGTTGGCGGGAGAGGGGTTACGAGCAGTACTTC
CASRGWRERGYEQYF
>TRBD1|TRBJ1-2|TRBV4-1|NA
TGCGCCAGCAGCCGGGGACAGGATCAAGGGGGCTACACCTTC
CASSRGQDQGGYTF
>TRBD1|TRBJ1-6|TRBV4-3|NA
TGCGCCGGCAGCCAAAAACAGGGACAGAGGAATTCACCCCTCCACTTT
CAGSQKQGQRNSPLHF
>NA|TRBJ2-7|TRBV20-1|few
TGCAGTGTAACAGGAGTGAGCTCCTACGAGCAGTACTTC
CSVTGVSSYEQYF
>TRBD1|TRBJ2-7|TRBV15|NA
TGTGCCACCAGCAGTGGGACAGGTCCCTACGAGCAGTACTTC
CATSSGTGPYEQYF
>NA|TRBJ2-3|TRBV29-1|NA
TGCAGCGCAGAAGGCAGGGCGGATACGCAGTATTTT
CSAEGRADTQYF
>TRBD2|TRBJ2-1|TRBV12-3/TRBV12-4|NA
TGTGCCAGCAGTTTTCAGGGACTAGCGTGGGATGAGCAGTTCTTC
CASSFQGLAWDEQFF
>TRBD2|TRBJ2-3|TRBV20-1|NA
TGCAGTGCTAGCCCAACTAGCGGGGATACGCAGTATTTT
CSASPTSGDTQYF
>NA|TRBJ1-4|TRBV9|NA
TGTGCCAGCAGCGTAGCAGCAACAACTAATGAAAAACTGTTTTTT
CASSVAATTNEKLFF
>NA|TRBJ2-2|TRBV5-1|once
TGCGCCAGCAGCTTGATACCAGAGACGAACACCGGGGAGCTGTTTTTT
CASSLIPETNTGELFF
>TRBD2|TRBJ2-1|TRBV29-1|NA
TGCAGCGTCGCTCAGCGGGAGCGGTACAATGAGCAGTTCTTC
CSVAQRERYNEQFF
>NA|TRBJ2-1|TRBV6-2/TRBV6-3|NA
TGTGCCAGCACCACCTGGGGAGATTCCTACAATGAGCAGTTCTTC
CASTTWGDSYNEQFF
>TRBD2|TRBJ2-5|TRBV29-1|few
TGCAGCGCAACCGGGACTAGCTTTGGAGAGACCCAGTACTTC
CSATGTSFGETQYF